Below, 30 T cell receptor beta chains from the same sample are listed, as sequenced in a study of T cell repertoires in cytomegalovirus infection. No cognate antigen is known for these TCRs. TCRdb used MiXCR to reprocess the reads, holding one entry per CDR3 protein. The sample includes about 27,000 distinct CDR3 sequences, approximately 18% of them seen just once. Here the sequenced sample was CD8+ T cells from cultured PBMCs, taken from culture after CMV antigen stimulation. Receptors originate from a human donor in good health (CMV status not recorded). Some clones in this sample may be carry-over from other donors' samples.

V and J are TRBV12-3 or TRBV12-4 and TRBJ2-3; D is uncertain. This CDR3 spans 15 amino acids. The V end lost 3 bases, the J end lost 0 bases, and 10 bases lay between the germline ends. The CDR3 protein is CASSLSSRSTDTQYF. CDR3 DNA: TGTGCCAGCAGTTTGTCCTCCAGAAGCACAGATACGCAGTATTTT.

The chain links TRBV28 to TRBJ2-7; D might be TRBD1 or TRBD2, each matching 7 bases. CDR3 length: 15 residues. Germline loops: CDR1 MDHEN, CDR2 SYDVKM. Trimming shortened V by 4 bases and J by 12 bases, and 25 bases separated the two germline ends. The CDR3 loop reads CASSSQGQDGGRPYF. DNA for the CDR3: TGTGCCAGCAGTTCCCAAGGACAGGACGGGGGGAGACCGTACTTC. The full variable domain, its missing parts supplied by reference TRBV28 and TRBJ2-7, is DVKVTQSSRYLVKRTGEKVFLECVQDMDHENMFWYRQDPGLGLRLIYFSYDVKMKEKGDIPEGYSVSREKKERFSLILESASTNQTSMYLCASSSQGQDGGRPYFGPGTRLTVT.

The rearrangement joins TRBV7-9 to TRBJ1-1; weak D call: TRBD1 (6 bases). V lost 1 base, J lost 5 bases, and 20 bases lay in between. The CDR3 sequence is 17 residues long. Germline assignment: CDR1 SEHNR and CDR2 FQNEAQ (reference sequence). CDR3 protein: CASSLDSFWDTGTEAFF. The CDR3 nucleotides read TGTGCCAGCAGCTTAGATTCGTTCTGGGACACAGGGACTGAAGCTTTCTTT. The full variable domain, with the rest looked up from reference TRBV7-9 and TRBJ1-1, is DTGVSQNPRHKITKRGQNVTFRCDPISEHNRLYWYRQTLGQGPEFLTYFQNEAQLEKSRLLSDRFSAERPKGSFSTLEIQRTEQGDSAMYLCASSLDSFWDTGTEAFFGQGTRLTVV.

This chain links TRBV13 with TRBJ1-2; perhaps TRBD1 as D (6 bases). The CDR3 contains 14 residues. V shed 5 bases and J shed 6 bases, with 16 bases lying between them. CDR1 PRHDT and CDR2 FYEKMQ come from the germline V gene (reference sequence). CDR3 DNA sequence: TGTGCCAGCAGCACACCCAGGGGTGCGGATGGCTACACCTTC. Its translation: CASSTPRGADGYTF.

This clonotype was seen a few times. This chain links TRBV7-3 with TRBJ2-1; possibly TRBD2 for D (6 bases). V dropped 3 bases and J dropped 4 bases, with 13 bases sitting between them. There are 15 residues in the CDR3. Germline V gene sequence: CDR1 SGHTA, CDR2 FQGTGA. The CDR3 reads CASSFPGLEYNEQFF. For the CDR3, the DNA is TGTGCCAGCAGCTTCCCGGGACTGGAGTACAATGAGCAGTTCTTC.

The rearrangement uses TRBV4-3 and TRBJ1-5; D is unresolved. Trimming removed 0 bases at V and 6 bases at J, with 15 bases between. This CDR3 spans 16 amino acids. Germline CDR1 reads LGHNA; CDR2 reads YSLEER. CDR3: CASSQDIGKGRQPQHF. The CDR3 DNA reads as TGCGCCAGCAGCCAAGATATCGGGAAAGGGCGTCAGCCCCAGCATTTT.

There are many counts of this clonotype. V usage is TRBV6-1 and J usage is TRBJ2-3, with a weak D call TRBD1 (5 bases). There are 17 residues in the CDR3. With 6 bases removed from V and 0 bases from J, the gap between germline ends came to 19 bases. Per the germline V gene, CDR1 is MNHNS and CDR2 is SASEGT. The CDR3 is CASSRTSRQTSTDTQYF. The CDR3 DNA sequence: TGTGCCAGCAGCCGAACCTCCCGACAGACTAGCACAGATACGCAGTATTTT.

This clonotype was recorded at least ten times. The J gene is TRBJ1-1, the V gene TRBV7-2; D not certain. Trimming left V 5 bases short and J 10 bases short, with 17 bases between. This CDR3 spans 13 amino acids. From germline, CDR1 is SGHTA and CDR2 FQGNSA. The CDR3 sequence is CASSTAGWAGAFF. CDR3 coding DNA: TGTGCCAGCAGCACCGCGGGGTGGGCAGGAGCTTTCTTT.

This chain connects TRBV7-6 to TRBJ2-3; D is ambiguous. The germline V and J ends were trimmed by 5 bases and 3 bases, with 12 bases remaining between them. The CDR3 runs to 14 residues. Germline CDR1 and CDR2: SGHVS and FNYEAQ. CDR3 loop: CASSAVAGTDTQYF. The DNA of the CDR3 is TGTGCCAGCAGCGCGGTGGCAGGTACAGATACGCAGTATTTT. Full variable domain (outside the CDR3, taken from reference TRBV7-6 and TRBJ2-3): GAGVSQSPRYKVTKRGQDVALRCDPISGHVSLYWYRQALGQGPEFLTYFNYEAQQDKSGLPNDRFSAERPEGSISTLTIQRTEQRDSAMYRCASSAVAGTDTQYFGPGTRLTVL.

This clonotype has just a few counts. In DNA, the CDR3 is TGTGCCAGCAGTCCACCGGGACTAGCGGGGGGAATTCAAGAGACCCAGTACTTC. Amino acid sequence: CASSPPGLAGGIQETQYF. The chain has TRBV12-3 or TRBV12-4 and TRBJ2-5; 15 nucleotides align to TRBD2. Unmatched junction bases numbered 9, after V lost 5 bases and J lost 2 bases. The CDR3 spans 18 residues.

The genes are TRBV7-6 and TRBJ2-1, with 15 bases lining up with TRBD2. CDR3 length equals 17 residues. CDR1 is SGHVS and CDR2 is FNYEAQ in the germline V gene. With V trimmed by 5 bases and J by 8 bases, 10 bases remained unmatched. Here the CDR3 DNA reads TGTGCCAGCAGCCTCCGGACTAGCGGGAGGGGCAGCGATGAGCAGTTCTTC. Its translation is CASSLRTSGRGSDEQFF.

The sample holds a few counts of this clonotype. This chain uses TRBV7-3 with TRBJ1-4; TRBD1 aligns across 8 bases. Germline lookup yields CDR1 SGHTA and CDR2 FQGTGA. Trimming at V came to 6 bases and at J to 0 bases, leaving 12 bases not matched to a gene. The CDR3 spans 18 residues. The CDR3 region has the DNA TGTGCCAGCAGACTGAACGACAGGGGCGCACCAACTAATGAAAAACTGTTTTTT. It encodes CASRLNDRGAPTNEKLFF. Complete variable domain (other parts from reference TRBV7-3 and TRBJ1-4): GAGVSQTPSNKVTEKGKYVELRCDPISGHTALYWYRQSLGQGPEFLIYFQGTGAADDSGLPNDRFFAVRPEGSVSTLKIQRTERGDSAVYLCASRLNDRGAPTNEKLFFGSGTQLSVL.

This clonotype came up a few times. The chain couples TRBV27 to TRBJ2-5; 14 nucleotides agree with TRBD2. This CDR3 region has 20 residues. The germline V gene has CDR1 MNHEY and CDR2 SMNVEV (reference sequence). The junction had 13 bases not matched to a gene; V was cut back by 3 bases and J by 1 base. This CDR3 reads CASSFRGLAGGRVSQETQYF. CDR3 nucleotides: TGTGCCAGCAGTTTCCGTGGACTAGCGGGAGGCCGGGTTTCCCAAGAGACCCAGTACTTC.

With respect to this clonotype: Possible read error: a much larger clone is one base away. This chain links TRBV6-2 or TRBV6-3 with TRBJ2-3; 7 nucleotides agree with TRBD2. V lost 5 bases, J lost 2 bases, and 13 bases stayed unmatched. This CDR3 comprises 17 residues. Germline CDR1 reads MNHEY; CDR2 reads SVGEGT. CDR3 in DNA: TGTGCCAGCAGTCCACCGGGGGGATCGCGAAACACAGATACGCAGTATTTT. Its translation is CASSPPGGSRNTDTQYF.

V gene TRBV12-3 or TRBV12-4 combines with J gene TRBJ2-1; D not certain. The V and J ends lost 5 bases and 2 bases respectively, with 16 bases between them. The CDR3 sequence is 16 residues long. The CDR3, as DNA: TGTGCCAGCAGTACCCTGGACCAAAACCCCTACAATGAGCAGTTCTTC. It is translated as CASSTLDQNPYNEQFF.

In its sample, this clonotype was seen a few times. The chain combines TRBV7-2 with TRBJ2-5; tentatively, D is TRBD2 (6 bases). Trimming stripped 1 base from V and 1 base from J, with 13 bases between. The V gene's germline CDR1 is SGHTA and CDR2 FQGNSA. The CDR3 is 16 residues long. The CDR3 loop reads CASSLVGGVFQETQYF. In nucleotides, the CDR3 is TGTGCCAGCAGCTTAGTGGGCGGGGTCTTCCAAGAGACCCAGTACTTC.

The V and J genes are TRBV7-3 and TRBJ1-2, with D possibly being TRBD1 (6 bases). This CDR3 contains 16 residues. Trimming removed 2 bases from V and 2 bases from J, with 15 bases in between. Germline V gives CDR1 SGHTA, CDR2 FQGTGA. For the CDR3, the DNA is TGTGCCAGCAGCTTAGGCGTTTCAGGGGCAAACTATGGCTACACCTTC. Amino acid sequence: CASSLGVSGANYGYTF.

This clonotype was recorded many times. CDR3 amino acids: CASNGGIQEPLHF. The CDR3 DNA is TGTGCCAGCAATGGGGGAATTCAGGAACCCCTCCACTTT. The chain has TRBV7-2 and TRBJ1-6, with a tentative D call TRBD1 (5 bases). Trimming stripped 7 bases from V and 12 bases from J, with 16 bases between. Per germline, CDR1 SGHTA and CDR2 FQGNSA. This CDR3 comprises 13 residues.

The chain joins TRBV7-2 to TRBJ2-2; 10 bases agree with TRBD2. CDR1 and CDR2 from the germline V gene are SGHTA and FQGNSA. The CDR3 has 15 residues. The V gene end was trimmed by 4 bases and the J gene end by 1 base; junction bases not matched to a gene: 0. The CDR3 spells CASSWTSGNTGELFF. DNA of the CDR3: TGTGCCAGCAGCTGGACTAGCGGGAACACCGGGGAGCTGTTTTTT.

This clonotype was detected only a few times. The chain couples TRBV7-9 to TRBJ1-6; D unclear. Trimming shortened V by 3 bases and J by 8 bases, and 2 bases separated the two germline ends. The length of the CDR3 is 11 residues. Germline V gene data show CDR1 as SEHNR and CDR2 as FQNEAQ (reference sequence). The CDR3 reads CASSLDSPLHF. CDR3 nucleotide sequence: TGTGCCAGCAGCTTGGATTCACCCCTCCACTTT.

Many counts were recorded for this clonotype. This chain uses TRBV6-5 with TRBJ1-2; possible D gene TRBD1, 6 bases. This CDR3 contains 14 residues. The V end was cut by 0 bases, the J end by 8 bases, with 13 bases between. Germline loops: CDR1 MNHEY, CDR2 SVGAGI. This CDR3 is CASSYSVGGEGYTF. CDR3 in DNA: TGTGCCAGCAGTTACTCTGTTGGGGGCGAGGGCTACACCTTC.

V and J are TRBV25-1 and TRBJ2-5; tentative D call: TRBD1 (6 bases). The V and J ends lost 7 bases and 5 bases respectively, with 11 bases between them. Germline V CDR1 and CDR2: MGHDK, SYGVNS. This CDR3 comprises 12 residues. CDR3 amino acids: CASKGQGETQYF. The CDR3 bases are TGTGCCAGCAAGGGGCAGGGGGAGACCCAGTACTTC.

The CDR3 DNA reads as TGTGCCAGCAGTCCCGGGCCTCCTCTAGAGACCCAGTACTTC. Its translation is CASSPGPPLETQYF. The rearrangement joins TRBV12-3 or TRBV12-4 to TRBJ2-5, with D unresolved. The CDR3 is 14 amino acids. V lost 5 bases to trimming and J lost 4 bases, with 14 bases between them.

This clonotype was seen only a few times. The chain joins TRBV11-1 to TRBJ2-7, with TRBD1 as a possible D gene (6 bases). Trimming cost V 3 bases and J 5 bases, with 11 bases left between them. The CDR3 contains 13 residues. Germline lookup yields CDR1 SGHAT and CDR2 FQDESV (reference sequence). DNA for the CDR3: TGTGCCAGCAGCTTTCCCCAGGGGAACGAGCAGTACTTC. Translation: CASSFPQGNEQYF.

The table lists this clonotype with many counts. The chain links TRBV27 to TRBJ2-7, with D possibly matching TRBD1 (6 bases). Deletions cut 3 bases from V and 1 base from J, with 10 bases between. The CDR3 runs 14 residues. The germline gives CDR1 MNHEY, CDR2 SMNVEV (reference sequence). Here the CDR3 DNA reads TGTGCCAGCAGTTTCGTCGACAGGTCCTACGAGCAGTACTTC. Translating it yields CASSFVDRSYEQYF.

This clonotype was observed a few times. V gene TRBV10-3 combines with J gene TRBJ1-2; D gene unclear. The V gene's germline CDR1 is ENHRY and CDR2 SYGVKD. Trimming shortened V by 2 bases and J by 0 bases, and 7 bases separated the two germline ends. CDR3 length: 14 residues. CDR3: CAISEPLANYGYTF. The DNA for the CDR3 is TGTGCCATCAGTGAGCCGTTAGCTAACTATGGCTACACCTTC.

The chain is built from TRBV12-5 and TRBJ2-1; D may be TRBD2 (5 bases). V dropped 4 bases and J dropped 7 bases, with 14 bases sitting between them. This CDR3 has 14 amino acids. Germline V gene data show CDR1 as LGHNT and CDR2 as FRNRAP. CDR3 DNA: TGTGCTAGTGGTTCATCCGGCGGGTGGAATGAGCAGTTCTTC. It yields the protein CASGSSGGWNEQFF.

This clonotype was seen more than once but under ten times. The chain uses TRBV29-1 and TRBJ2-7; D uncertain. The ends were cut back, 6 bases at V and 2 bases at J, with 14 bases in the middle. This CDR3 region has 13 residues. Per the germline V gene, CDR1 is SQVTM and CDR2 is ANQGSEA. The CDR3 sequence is CSVQKGSAYEQYF. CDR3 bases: TGCAGCGTCCAAAAGGGAAGCGCCTACGAGCAGTACTTC.

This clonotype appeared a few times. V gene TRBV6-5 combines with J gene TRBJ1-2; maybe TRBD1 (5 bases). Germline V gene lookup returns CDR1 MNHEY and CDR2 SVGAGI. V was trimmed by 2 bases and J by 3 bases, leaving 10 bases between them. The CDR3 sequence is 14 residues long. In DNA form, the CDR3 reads TGTGCCAGCAGTTACGGCAGGGTTCACTATGGCTACACCTTC. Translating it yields CASSYGRVHYGYTF.

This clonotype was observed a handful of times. Here the CDR3 DNA reads TGTGCCAGCAGTTACTCAGGTGCCAGGGGGCGGAATGGCTACACCTTC. Its translation: CASSYSGARGRNGYTF. J is TRBJ1-2 and V is TRBV6-5; 8 bases map to TRBD1. This CDR3 has 16 residues. V lost 0 bases, J lost 6 bases, and 9 bases stayed unmatched. CDR1 MNHEY and CDR2 SVGAGI come from the germline V gene.